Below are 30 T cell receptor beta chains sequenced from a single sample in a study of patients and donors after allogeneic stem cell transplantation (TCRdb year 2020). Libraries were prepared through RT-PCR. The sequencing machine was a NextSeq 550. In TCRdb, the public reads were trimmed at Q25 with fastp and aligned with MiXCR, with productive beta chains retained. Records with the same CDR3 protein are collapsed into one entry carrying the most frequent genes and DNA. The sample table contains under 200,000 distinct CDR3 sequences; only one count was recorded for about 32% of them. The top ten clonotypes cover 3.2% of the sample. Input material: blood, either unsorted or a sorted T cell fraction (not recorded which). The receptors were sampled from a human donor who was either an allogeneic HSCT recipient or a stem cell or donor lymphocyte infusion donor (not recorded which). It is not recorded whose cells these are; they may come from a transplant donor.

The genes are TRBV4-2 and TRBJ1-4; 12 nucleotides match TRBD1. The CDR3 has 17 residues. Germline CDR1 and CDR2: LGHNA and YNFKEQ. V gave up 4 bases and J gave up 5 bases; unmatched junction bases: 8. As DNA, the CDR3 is TGTGCCAGCAGCCGTAGGGACAGGGGGCTTCTGAATGAAAAACTGTTTTTT. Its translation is CASSRRDRGLLNEKLFF.

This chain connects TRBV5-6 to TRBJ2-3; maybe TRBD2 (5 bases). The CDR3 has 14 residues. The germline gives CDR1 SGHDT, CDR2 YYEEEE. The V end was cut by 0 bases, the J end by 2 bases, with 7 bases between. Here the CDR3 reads CASSLAGNTDTQYF. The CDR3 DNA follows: TGTGCCAGCAGCTTGGCGGGGAACACAGATACGCAGTATTTT.

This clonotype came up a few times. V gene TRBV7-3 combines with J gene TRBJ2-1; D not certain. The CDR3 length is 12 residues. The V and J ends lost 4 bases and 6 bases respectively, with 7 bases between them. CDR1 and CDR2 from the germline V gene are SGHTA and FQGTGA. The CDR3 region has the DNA TGTGCCAGCAGCTCGGGCTCCAATGAGCAGTTCTTC. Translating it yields CASSSGSNEQFF.

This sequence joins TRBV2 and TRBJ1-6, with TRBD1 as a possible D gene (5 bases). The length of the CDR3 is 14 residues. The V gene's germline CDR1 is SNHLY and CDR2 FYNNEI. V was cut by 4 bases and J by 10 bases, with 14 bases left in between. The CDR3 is CASSAARVGSPLHF. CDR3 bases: TGTGCCAGCAGTGCGGCCAGGGTTGGATCACCCCTCCACTTT.

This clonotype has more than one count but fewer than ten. CDR3 loop: CAISDRGYEQYF. The CDR3 DNA sequence: TGTGCCATCAGTGATAGGGGTTACGAGCAGTACTTC. The chain carries TRBV10-3 and TRBJ2-7, with D tentatively TRBD1 (5 bases). The V gene's germline CDR1 is ENHRY and CDR2 SYGVKD. V was shortened by 3 bases and J by 4 bases, with 7 bases between the two germline ends. The CDR3 has 12 residues.

CDR3 DNA: TGCGCCAGCAGCCAAGATCTGCAGGTCGTACCGTCGGCTCCACCCCTCCACTTT. This sequence encodes CASSQDLQVVPSAPPLHF. The chain has TRBV4-3 and TRBJ1-6; D uncertain. V was trimmed by 0 bases and J by 11 bases, leaving 23 bases between them. Germline values: CDR1 LGHNA, CDR2 YSLEER. The CDR3 sequence is 18 residues long.

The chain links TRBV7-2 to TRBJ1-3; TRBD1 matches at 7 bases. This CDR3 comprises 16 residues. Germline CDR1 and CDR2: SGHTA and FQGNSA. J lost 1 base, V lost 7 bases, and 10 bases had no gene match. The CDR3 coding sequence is TGTGCCAGCACGCTCCCACAGGGGAGATCTGGAAACACCATATATTTT. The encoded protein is CASTLPQGRSGNTIYF.

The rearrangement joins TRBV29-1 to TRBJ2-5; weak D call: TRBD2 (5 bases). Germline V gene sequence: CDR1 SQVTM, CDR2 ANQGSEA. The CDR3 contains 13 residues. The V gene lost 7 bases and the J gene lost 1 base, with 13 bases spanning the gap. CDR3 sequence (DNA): TGCAGCGCCGAGGGAAATGGCCAAGAGACCCAGTACTTC. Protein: CSAEGNGQETQYF.

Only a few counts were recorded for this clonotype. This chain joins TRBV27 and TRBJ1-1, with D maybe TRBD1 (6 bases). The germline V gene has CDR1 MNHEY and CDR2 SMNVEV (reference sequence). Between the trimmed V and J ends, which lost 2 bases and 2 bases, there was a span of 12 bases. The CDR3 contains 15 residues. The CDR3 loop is CASSLIRTANTEAFF. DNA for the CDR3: TGTGCCAGCAGTTTAATTAGGACAGCTAACACTGAAGCTTTCTTT.

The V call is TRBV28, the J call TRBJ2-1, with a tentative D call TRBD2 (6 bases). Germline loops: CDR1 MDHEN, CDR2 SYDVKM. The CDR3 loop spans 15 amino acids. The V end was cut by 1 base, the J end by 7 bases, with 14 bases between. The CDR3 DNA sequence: TGTGCCAGCAGTTTATATGGGGTACGGGGGAATGAGCAGTTCTTC. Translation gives CASSLYGVRGNEQFF. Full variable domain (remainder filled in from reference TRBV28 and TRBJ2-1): DVKVTQSSRYLVKRTGEKVFLECVQDMDHENMFWYRQDPGLGLRLIYFSYDVKMKEKGDIPEGYSVSREKKERFSLILESASTNQTSMYLCASSLYGVRGNEQFFGPGTRLTVL.

The CDR3 DNA follows: TGTGCCAGCAGCTTAGGTACAGCTACTACCGGGGAGCTGTTTTTT. Amino acids: CASSLGTATTGELFF. V usage is TRBV11-3 and J usage is TRBJ2-2; unclear D gene. The CDR3 sequence is 15 residues long. V was shortened by 1 base and J by 5 bases, with 11 bases between the two germline ends. The germline V gene encodes CDR1 SGHNT and CDR2 YENEEA.

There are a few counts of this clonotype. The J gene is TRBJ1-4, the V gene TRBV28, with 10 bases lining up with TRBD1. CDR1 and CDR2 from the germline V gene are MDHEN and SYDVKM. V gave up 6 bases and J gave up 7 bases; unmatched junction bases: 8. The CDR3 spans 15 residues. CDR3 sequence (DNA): TGTGCCAGCAGACCCCGGACAGGGGGTCTTGAAAAACTGTTTTTT. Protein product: CASRPRTGGLEKLFF.

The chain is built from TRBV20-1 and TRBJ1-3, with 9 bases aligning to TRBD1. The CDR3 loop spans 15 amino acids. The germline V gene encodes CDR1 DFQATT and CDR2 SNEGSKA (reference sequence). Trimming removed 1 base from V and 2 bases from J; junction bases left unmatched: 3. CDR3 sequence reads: CSARVRDRAGNTIYF. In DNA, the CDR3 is TGCAGTGCTAGAGTTCGGGACAGGGCTGGAAACACCATATATTTT.

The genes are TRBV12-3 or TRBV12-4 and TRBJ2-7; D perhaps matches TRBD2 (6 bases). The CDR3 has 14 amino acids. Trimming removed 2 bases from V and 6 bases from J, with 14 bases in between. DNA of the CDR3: TGTGCCAGCAGTTTACCAGGGAGGAGCTTCGAGCAGTACTTC. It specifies CASSLPGRSFEQYF.

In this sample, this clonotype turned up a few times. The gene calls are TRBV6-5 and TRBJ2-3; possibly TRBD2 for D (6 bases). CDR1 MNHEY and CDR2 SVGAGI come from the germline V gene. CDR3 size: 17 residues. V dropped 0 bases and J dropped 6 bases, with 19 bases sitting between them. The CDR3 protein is CASSYSFRDFFSDTQYF. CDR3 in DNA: TGTGCCAGCAGTTACTCCTTCCGGGACTTCTTTTCGGATACGCAGTATTTT.

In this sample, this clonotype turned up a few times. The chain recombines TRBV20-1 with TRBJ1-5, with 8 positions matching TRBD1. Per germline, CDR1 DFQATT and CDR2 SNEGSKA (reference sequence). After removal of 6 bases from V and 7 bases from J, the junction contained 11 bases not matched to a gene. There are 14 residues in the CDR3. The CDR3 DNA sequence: TGCAGTGCCACAGCGGAGACAGGGGCACAGCCCCAGCATTTT. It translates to CSATAETGAQPQHF.

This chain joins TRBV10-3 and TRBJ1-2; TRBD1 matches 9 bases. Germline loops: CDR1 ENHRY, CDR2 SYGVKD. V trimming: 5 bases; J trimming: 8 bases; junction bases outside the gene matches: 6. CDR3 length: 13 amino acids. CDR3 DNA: TGTGCCATCAGTATTACAGGGGGCGACGGCTACACCTTC. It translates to CAISITGGDGYTF.

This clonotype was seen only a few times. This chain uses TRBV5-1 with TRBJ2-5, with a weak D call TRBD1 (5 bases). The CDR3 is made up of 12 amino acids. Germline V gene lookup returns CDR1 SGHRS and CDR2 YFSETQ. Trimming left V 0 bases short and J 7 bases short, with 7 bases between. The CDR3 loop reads CASSLATGTQYF. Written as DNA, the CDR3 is TGCGCCAGCAGCTTGGCCACAGGGACCCAGTACTTC.

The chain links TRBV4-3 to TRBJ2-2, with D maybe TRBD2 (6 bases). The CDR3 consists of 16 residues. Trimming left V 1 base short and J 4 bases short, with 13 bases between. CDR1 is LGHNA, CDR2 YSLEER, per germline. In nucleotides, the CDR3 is TGCGCCAGCAGCCAAGGCCTATATAGCGGCACCGGGGAGCTGTTTTTT. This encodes CASSQGLYSGTGELFF.

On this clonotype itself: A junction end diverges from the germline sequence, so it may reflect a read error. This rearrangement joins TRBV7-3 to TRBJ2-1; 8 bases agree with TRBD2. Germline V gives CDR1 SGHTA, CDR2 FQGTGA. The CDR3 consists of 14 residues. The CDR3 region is CASSLPGGYSEQFF. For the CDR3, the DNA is TGTGCCAGCAGCTTACCGGGGGGGTACAGTGAGCAGTTCTTC.

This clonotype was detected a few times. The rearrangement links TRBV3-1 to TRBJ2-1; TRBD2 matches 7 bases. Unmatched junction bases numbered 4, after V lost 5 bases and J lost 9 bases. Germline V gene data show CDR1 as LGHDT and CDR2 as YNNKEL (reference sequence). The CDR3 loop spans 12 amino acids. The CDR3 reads CASSVAGAEQFF. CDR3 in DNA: TGTGCCAGCAGCGTGGCGGGAGCTGAGCAGTTCTTC.

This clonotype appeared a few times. Here the CDR3 DNA reads TGCAGCGTTGCGCCTCCGTACGAGCAGTACTTC. Encoded protein: CSVAPPYEQYF. V is TRBV29-1 and J is TRBJ2-7; D gene ambiguous. V dropped 4 bases and J dropped 4 bases, with 8 bases sitting between them. The CDR3 length is 11 residues. Germline CDR1 and CDR2: SQVTM and ANQGSEA.

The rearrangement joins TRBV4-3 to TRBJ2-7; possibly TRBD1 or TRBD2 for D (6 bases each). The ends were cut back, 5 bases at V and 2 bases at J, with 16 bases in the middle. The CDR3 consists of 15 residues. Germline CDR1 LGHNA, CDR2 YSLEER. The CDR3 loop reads CASSFSGGGPYEQYF. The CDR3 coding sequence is TGCGCCAGCAGCTTCAGCGGAGGGGGGCCCTACGAGCAGTACTTC.

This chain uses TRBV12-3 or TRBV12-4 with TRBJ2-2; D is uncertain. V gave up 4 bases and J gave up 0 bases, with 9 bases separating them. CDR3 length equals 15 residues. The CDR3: CASSYWHANTGELFF. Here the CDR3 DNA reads TGTGCCAGCAGTTATTGGCACGCGAACACCGGGGAGCTGTTTTTT.

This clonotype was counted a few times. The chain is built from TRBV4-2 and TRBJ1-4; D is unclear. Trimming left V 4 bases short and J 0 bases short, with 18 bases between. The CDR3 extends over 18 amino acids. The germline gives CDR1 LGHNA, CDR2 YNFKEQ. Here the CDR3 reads CASSPPGLAAATNEKLFF. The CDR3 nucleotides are TGTGCCAGCAGCCCCCCCGGACTGGCCGCAGCAACTAATGAAAAACTGTTTTTT.

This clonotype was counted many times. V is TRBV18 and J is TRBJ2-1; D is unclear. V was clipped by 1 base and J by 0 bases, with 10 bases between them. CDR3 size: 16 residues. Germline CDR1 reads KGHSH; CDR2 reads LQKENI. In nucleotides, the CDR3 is TGTGCCAGCTCACCACTGGACGGTTACTCCTACAATGAGCAGTTCTTC. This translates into CASSPLDGYSYNEQFF.

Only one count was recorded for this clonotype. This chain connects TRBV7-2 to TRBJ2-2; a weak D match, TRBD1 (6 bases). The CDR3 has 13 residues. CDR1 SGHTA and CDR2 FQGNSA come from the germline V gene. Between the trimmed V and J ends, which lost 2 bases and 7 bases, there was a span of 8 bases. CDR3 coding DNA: TGTGCCAGCAGCTTAACAGGGAGCGGGGAGCTGTTTTTT. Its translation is CASSLTGSGELFF.

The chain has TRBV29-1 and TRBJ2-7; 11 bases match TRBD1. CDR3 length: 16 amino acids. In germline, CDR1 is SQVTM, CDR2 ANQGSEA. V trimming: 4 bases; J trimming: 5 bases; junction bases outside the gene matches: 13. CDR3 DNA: TGCAGCGTTGGGGGAATGGACAGGGGGCTTTTGAACGAGCAGTACTTC. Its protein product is CSVGGMDRGLLNEQYF.

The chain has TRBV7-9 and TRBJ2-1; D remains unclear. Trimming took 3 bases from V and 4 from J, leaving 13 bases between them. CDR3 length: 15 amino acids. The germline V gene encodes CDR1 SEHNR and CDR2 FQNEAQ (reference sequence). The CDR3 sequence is CASSFRQQSYNEQFF. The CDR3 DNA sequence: TGTGCCAGCAGCTTTCGGCAGCAATCTTACAATGAGCAGTTCTTC.

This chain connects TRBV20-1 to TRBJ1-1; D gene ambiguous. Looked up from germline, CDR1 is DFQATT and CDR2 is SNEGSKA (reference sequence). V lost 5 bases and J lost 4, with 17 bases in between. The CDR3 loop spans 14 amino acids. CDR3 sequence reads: CSAPRPTGGTEAFF. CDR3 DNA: TGCAGTGCTCCTCGGCCGACGGGTGGCACTGAAGCTTTCTTT.